The T cell receptor beta chain under discussion was sequenced for a study of blood T cells in healthy people across ages. Study findings and constraints: Across the age range, TCR beta diversity per million T cells fell in a roughly linear way. Possibly confounding the expanded clonotype changes was the fact that donor CMV status was unknown.

It was with a sample-barcoded 5' primer and a J-beta primer mix that a second PCR of roughly 7 to 12 cycles was run. All cDNA molecules were each tagged by a template-switch adaptor with 12 random nucleotides. TCRdb reanalysed the 5' RACE reads using MiXCR and keeps one entry per CDR3 protein. This sample has about 1,400,000 distinct CDR3 sequences, with roughly 59% found just once. Remarks on this clonotype: Antigen unknown.

PBMCs were isolated at a quantity of at least 7 million per sample. V was pared by 6 bases and J by 0 bases, with 6 bases of the junction left unmatched. The CDR3 sequence is 16 residues long. CDR1 GTSNPN and CDR2 SVGIG come from the germline V gene (reference sequence). Sequenced: blood. This sequence joins TRBV30 and TRBJ2-6; 9 bases align to TRBD1. This receptor was obtained from a man between 18 and 29 years old in good health. The CDR3 reads CACGTGRSSGANVLTF. CDR3 coding DNA: TGTGCCTGCGGGACAGGGAGAAGCTCTGGGGCCAACGTCCTGACTTTC.